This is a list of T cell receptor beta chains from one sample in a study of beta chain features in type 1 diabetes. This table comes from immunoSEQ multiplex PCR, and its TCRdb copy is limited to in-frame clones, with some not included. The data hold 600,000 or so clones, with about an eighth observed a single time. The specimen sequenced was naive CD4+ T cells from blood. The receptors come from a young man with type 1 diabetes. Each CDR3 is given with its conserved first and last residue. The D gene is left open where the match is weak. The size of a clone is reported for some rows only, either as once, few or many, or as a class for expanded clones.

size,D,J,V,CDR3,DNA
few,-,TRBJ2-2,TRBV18,CASSIWDQEGTNTGELFF,TGTGCCAGCTCAATTTGGGATCAGGAGGGGACGAACACCGGGGAGCTGTTTTTT
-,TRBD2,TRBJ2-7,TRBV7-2,CASSLAGGGYYEQYF,TGTGCCAGCAGCCTGGCGGGAGGAGGATACTACGAGCAGTACTTC
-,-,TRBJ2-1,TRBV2,CASSERWLNEQFF,TGTGCCAGCTCCGAGCGCTGGTTGAATGAGCAGTTCTTC
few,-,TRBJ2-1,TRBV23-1,CASSQPGLHSYNEQFF,TGCGCCAGCAGTCAACCGGGACTCCACTCCTACAATGAGCAGTTCTTC
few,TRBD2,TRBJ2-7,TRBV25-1,CASSLRLAGGYEQYF,TGTGCCAGCAGTTTGCGACTAGCGGGGGGATACGAGCAGTACTTC
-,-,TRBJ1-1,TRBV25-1,CASSGLQNTEAFF,TGTGCCAGCTCGGGACTCCAGAACACTGAAGCTTTCTTT
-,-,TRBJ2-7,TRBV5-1,CASRGDTSSYEQYF,TGCGCCAGCAGGGGGGACACCAGCTCCTACGAGCAGTACTTC
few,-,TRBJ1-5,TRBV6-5,CASSVQGRQPQHF,TGTGCCAGCAGTGTACAGGGTCGACAGCCCCAGCATTTT
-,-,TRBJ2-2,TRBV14,CASSQATAARSWTGELFF,TGTGCCAGCAGCCAAGCAACCGCCGCCAGGTCATGGACCGGGGAGCTGTTTTTT
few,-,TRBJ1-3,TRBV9,CASSPRGPSPHSGNTIYF,TGTGCCAGCAGCCCGCGGGGGCCAAGCCCACACTCTGGAAACACCATATATTTT
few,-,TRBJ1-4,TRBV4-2,CASSPTTGGDEKLFF,TGTGCCAGCAGCCCTACCACGGGTGGGGATGAAAAACTGTTTTTT
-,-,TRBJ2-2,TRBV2,CASRDLNTGELFF,TGTGCCAGCAGAGACTTGAACACCGGGGAGCTGTTTTTT
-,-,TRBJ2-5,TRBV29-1,CSVGYPEETQYF,TGCAGCGTTGGTTATCCAGAAGAGACCCAGTACTTC
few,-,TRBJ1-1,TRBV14,CASSTRSPFPLGEHTEAFF,TGTGCCAGCAGCACTAGAAGCCCGTTCCCTTTGGGGGAGCACACTGAAGCTTTCTTT
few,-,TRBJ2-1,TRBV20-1,CSAAQPNEQFF,TGCAGTGCTGCCCAGCCCAATGAGCAGTTCTTC
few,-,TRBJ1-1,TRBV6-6,CASARVNTEAFF,TGTGCCAGCGCGAGAGTGAACACTGAAGCTTTCTTT
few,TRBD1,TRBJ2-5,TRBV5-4,CASSQDRGETQYF,TGTGCCAGCAGCCAGGACAGGGGGGAGACCCAGTACTTC
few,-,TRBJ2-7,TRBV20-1,CSARVHEQYF,TGCAGTGCTAGAGTCCACGAGCAGTACTTC
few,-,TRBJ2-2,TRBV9,CASSTRTGTGELFF,TGTGCCAGCAGCACGAGGACGGGGACCGGGGAGCTGTTTTTT
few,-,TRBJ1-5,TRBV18,CASSPTGSYQPQHF,TGTGCCAGCTCACCCACCGGGAGTTATCAGCCCCAGCATTTT
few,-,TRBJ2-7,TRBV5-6,CASSRGPEDYEQYF,TGTGCCAGCAGTCGAGGCCCCGAGGACTACGAGCAGTACTTC
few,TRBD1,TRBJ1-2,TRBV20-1,CSGDSYGYTF,TGCAGTGGGGACAGCTATGGCTACACCTTC
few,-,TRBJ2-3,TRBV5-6,CASSLGPTDTQYF,TGTGCCAGCAGCTTGGGACCCACAGATACGCAGTATTTT
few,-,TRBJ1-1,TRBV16,CASSPGEWGTEAFF,TGTGCCAGCAGCCCCGGGGAATGGGGCACTGAAGCTTTCTTT